The rows below give T cell receptor beta chains drawn from one sample of a study of shared clonotypes between healthy human individuals. Profiled with immunoSEQ multiplex PCR; TCRdb holds only in-frame clones, not every one. The sample holds roughly 2 million clones; roughly 96% are singletons and the top ten take 0.13%. Material for sequencing was naive CD4+ T cells sorted from blood. These receptors were taken from a man younger than 35 in good health. CDR3s include the opening cysteine and the closing phenylalanine or tryptophan. The D gene is left open where the match is weak. A clone size is listed for some rows: how often the clone was seen (once, few, many), or a class if it is expanded.

clone_size j_call d_call v_call cdr3_aa cdr3_nt
NA TRBJ2-7 TRBD2 TRBV4-3 CASSQGLAGGQSYEQYF TGCGCCAGCAGCCAAGGACTAGCGGGAGGGCAATCCTACGAGCAGTACTTC
once TRBJ1-2 NA TRBV18 CASSPPAGVNYGYTF TGTGCCAGCTCACCACCCGCAGGGGTTAACTATGGCTACACCTTC
NA TRBJ2-1 TRBD2 TRBV7-3 CASSLSGSGGYNEQFF TGTGCCAGCAGCCTTTCTGGTAGCGGGGGGTACAATGAGCAGTTCTTC
NA TRBJ1-5 NA TRBV27 CASSSLGQPQHF TGTGCCAGCAGTTCCCTTGGGCAGCCCCAGCATTTT
NA TRBJ1-1 TRBD1 TRBV6-6 CASIGQGTEAFF TGTGCCAGCATAGGACAGGGGACTGAAGCTTTCTTT
NA TRBJ2-5 TRBD2 TRBV5-4 CASSPLEGEGKETQYF TGTGCCAGCAGCCCCCTGGAAGGGGAGGGTAAGGAGACCCAGTACTTC
NA TRBJ1-4 NA TRBV27 CASSLFGMNEKLFF TGTGCCAGCAGTTTATTCGGCATGAATGAAAAACTGTTTTTT
NA TRBJ1-5 NA TRBV5-5 CASSLGGRQPQHF TGTGCCAGCAGCTTAGGCGGTAGGCAGCCCCAGCATTTT
NA TRBJ1-6 NA TRBV6-1 CASNQGDKNSPLHF TGTGCCAGCAACCAGGGAGATAAAAATTCACCCCTCCACTTT
NA TRBJ2-2 TRBD2 TRBV19 CASSPRLAANTGELFF TGTGCCAGTAGTCCCAGACTAGCGGCAAACACCGGGGAGCTGTTTTTT
NA TRBJ1-6 NA TRBV2 CASRGNEGKGPNSPLHF TGTGCCAGCAGGGGGAATGAAGGAAAGGGGCCCAATTCACCCCTCCACTTT
NA TRBJ1-1 NA TRBV29-1 CSVELTGRTNTEAFF TGCAGCGTTGAACTAACGGGACGGACGAACACTGAAGCTTTCTTT
NA TRBJ2-7 NA TRBV6-5 CASSQRSGPSGEQYF TGTGCCAGCAGTCAACGGAGCGGTCCCTCAGGCGAGCAGTACTTC
NA TRBJ1-1 NA TRBV2 CASIQTGNTEAFF TGTGCCAGCATCCAAACAGGGAACACTGAAGCTTTCTTT
NA TRBJ2-2 NA TRBV10-3 CAISELGNGWRPAGELFF TGTGCCATCAGTGAGTTGGGCAACGGATGGAGACCGGCCGGGGAGCTGTTTTTT
NA TRBJ2-3 TRBD2 TRBV10-3 CAISGKTGTSGTTDTQYF TGTGCCATCAGTGGAAAAACCGGGACTAGCGGAACCACAGATACGCAGTATTTT
NA TRBJ2-7 TRBD2 TRBV5-1 CASSSLAGVTYEQYF TGCGCCAGCAGCTCGTTAGCGGGAGTAACGTACGAGCAGTACTTC
NA TRBJ2-2 NA TRBV7-2 CASSTPGGELFF TGTGCCAGCAGCACTCCGGGCGGGGAGCTGTTTTTT
NA TRBJ1-5 NA TRBV6-1 CASSEVGDSNQPQHF TGTGCCAGCAGTGAAGTAGGGGATAGCAATCAGCCCCAGCATTTT
NA TRBJ2-2 NA TRBV7-2 CASSLGQFNTGELFF TGTGCCAGCAGCTTAGGGCAGTTCAACACCGGGGAGCTGTTTTTT
NA TRBJ2-2 NA TRBV9 CASSWTENTGELFF TGTGCCAGCAGCTGGACGGAGAACACCGGGGAGCTGTTTTTT
NA TRBJ1-2 NA TRBV7-9 CASTTPGGGYGYTF TGTGCCAGCACCACACCCGGGGGAGGGTATGGCTACACCTTC
NA TRBJ1-6 TRBD1 TRBV5-1 CASSLRGLNSPLHF TGCGCCAGCAGCCTCAGGGGGCTTAATTCACCCCTCCACTTT
NA TRBJ1-6 NA TRBV19 CASDRGRTHNSPLHF TGTGCCAGCGATAGGGGACGCACCCATAATTCACCCCTCCACTTT
NA TRBJ2-3 NA TRBV5-1 CASRGATSTDTQYF TGCGCCAGCCGCGGGGCAACAAGCACAGATACGCAGTATTTT
NA TRBJ2-5 NA TRBV18 CASSPRVTSQETQYF TGTGCCAGCTCACCACGAGTAACGTCCCAAGAGACCCAGTACTTC
NA TRBJ2-7 TRBD1 TRBV6-4 CASRTIRGTGDYEQYF TGTGCCAGCAGAACAATAAGGGGGACAGGGGACTACGAGCAGTACTTC
NA TRBJ2-1 TRBD2 TRBV4-1 CASSQAYASGGSSYNEQFF TGCGCCAGCAGCCAAGCTTATGCTAGCGGGGGAAGCTCCTACAATGAGCAGTTCTTC
once TRBJ2-3 TRBD1 TRBV27 CASSGQGFWTDTQYF TGTGCCAGCAGTGGACAGGGATTTTGGACAGATACGCAGTATTTT
NA TRBJ2-7 NA TRBV28 CASTPRLWGRVREQYF TGTGCCAGCACCCCAAGGCTTTGGGGGAGAGTGCGGGAGCAGTACTTC
NA TRBJ2-5 NA TRBV18 CASSESRNQETQYF TGTGCCAGCTCCGAAAGTAGGAACCAAGAGACCCAGTACTTC
NA TRBJ2-2 TRBD2 TRBV5-1 CASSLETSANTGELFF TGCGCCAGCAGCTTGGAGACTAGCGCGAACACCGGGGAGCTGTTTTTT
NA TRBJ1-2 TRBD1 TRBV7-8 CASSPRDRALINYGYTF TGTGCCAGCAGCCCCCGGGACAGGGCACTCATTAACTATGGCTACACCTTC
NA TRBJ1-4 NA TRBV25-1 CASSEYSPGQLLEKLFF TGTGCCAGCAGTGAATACTCCCCGGGACAATTGTTGGAAAAACTGTTTTTT
NA TRBJ2-7 NA TRBV5-4 CASSLTGGGYEQYF TGTGCCAGCAGCTTGACTGGCGGAGGGTACGAGCAGTACTTC
once TRBJ1-1 NA TRBV6-1 CASSEGVMNTEAFF TGTGCCAGCAGTGAGGGGGTCATGAACACTGAAGCTTTCTTT
NA TRBJ2-5 TRBD1 TRBV6-5 CASRRDRGRQETQYF TGTGCCAGCAGACGGGACAGGGGACGACAAGAGACCCAGTACTTC
NA TRBJ1-3 NA TRBV19 CASSIAGAVSGNTIYF TGTGCCAGTAGTATAGCGGGAGCAGTCTCTGGAAACACCATATATTTT
NA TRBJ1-1 NA TRBV6-1 CASSEGRAARAEAFF TGTGCCAGCAGTGAGGGTCGGGCAGCTCGCGCTGAAGCTTTCTTT
NA TRBJ2-7 NA TRBV5-1 CASSLANIPYEQYF TGCGCCAGCAGCTTGGCCAATATCCCCTACGAGCAGTACTTC
NA TRBJ1-2 NA TRBV30 CAWSRGPNYGYTF TGTGCCTGGAGTCGGGGACCGAACTATGGCTACACCTTC
NA TRBJ2-2 NA TRBV7-9 CASSPTGTGELFF TGTGCCAGCAGCCCCACGGGCACCGGGGAGCTGTTTTTT
NA TRBJ2-7 NA TRBV30 CAWSLRGTEQYF TGTGCCTGGAGTTTACGGGGGACCGAGCAGTACTTC
few TRBJ2-7 TRBD1 TRBV30 CAGPRDRDPYEQYF TGTGCCGGCCCCCGGGACAGGGACCCTTACGAGCAGTACTTC
NA TRBJ2-5 TRBD2 TRBV7-7 CASSGGTSGETQYF TGTGCTAGCAGCGGAGGGACTAGCGGAGAGACCCAGTACTTC
NA TRBJ1-1 NA TRBV6-5 CASKGHMNTEAFF TGTGCATCAAAGGGACACATGAACACTGAAGCTTTCTTT
NA TRBJ1-2 TRBD1 TRBV5-1 CASSSGQGDYGYTF TGCGCCAGCAGCTCCGGACAGGGCGACTATGGCTACACCTTC
NA TRBJ1-1 NA TRBV5-1 CARPTNPLNTEAFF TGCGCCAGACCCACTAACCCCCTGAACACTGAAGCTTTCTTT
NA TRBJ1-5 NA TRBV4-1 CASSQERAGPQPQHF TGCGCCAGCAGCCAGGAAAGGGCAGGTCCTCAGCCCCAGCATTTT
NA TRBJ2-7 NA TRBV2 CACIRGEQYF TGTGCCTGCATCCGAGGCGAGCAGTACTTC
NA TRBJ2-5 NA TRBV6-5 CASGGSAQETQYF TGTGCCAGCGGGGGGAGCGCACAAGAGACCCAGTACTTC
NA TRBJ2-7 TRBD1 TRBV23-1 CASSQTGTGTYEQYF TGCGCCAGCAGTCAAACCGGGACAGGGACCTACGAGCAGTACTTC
NA TRBJ2-7 TRBD2 TRBV2 CASSAIHLAGLTYEQYF TGTGCCAGCAGTGCTATCCACTTAGCGGGGTTGACCTACGAGCAGTACTTC
NA TRBJ1-1 NA TRBV29-1 CSVDMGRTEAFF TGCAGCGTTGATATGGGGAGAACTGAAGCTTTCTTT
NA TRBJ1-6 NA TRBV27 CASSFQGTIGSPLHF TGTGCCAGCAGTTTCCAGGGGACGATTGGGTCACCCCTCCACTTT